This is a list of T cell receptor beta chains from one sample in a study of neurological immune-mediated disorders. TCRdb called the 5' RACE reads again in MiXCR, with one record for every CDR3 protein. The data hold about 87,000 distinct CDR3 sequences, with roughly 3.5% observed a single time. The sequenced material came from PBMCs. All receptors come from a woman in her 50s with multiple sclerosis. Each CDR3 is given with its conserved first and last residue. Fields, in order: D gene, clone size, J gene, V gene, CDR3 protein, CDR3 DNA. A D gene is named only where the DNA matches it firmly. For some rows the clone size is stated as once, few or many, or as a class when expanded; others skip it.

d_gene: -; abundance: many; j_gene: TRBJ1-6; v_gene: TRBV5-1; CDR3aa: CASSLGDSPNSPLHF; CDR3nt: TGCGCCAGCAGCTTGGGCGACAGTCCAAATTCACCCCTCCACTTT
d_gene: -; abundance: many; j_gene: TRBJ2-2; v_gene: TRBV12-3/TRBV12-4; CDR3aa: CASSWDRAGELFF; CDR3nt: TGTGCCAGCAGTTGGGACCGGGCCGGGGAGCTGTTTTTT
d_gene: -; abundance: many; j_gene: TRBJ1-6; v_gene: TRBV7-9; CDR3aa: CASSFQAWGNSSPLHF; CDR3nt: TGTGCCAGCAGCTTCCAAGCGTGGGGGAACAGTTCACCCCTCCACTTT
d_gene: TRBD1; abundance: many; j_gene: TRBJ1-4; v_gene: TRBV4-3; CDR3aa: CASSQTNKDRGEKLFF; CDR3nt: TGCGCCAGCAGCCAAACTAATAAGGACAGGGGTGAAAAACTGTTTTTT
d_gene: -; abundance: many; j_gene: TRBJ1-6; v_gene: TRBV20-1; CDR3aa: CSASPPERQDNSPLHF; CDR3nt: TGCAGTGCTAGCCCCCCCGAGCGACAGGATAATTCACCCCTCCACTTT
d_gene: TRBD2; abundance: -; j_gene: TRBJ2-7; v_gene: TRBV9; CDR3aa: CASSVASGGFYEQYF; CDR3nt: TGTGCCAGCAGCGTGGCTAGCGGGGGCTTTTACGAGCAGTACTTC
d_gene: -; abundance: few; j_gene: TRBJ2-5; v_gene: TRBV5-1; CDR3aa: CASSLTRAQETQYF; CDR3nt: TGCGCCAGCAGCTTGACGCGGGCACAAGAGACCCAGTACTTC
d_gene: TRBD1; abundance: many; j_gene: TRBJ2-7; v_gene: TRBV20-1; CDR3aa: CSARTGTGGYEQYF; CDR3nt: TGCAGTGCTAGGACCGGGACAGGGGGCTACGAGCAGTACTTC
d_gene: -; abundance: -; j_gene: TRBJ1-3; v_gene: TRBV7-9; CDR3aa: CASSFSEFRSGNTIYF; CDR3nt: TGTGCCAGCAGCTTTTCCGAGTTCCGCTCTGGAAACACCATATATTTT
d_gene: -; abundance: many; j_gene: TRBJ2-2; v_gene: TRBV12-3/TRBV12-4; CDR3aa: CASSFESTGELFF; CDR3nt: TGTGCCAGCAGTTTTGAGAGCACCGGGGAGCTGTTTTTT
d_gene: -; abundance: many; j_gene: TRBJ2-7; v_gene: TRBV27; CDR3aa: CASSLGGSISYEQYF; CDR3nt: TGTGCCAGCAGTTTAGGGGGCTCCATCTCCTACGAGCAGTACTTC
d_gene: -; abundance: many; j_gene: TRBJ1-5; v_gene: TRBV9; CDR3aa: CASSVDGGQPQHF; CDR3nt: TGTGCCAGCAGCGTAGATGGAGGTCAGCCCCAGCATTTT
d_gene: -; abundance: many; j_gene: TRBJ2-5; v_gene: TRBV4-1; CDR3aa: CASSPQGETQYF; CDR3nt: TGCGCCAGCAGCCCCCAGGGGGAGACCCAGTACTTC
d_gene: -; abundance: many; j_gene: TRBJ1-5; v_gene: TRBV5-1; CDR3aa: CASSLGSNSNQPQHF; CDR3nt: TGCGCCAGCAGCTTGGGCAGTAATAGCAATCAGCCCCAGCATTTT
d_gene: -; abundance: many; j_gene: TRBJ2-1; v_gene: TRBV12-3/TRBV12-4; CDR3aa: CASSSMTPYNEQFF; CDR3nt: TGTGCCAGCAGTTCCATGACACCATACAATGAGCAGTTCTTC
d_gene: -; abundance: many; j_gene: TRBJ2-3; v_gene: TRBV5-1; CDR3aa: CASSSDRSVADTQYF; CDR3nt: TGCGCCAGCAGCTCTGACAGGTCCGTCGCAGATACGCAGTATTTT
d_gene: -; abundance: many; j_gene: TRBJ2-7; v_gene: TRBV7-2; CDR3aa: CASSLAGGPDYEQYF; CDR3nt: TGTGCCAGCAGCTTAGCGGGGGGGCCCGACTACGAGCAGTACTTC
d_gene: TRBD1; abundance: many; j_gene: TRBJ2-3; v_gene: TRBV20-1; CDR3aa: CSAVRDRGADTQYF; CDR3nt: TGCAGTGCCGTTCGGGACAGGGGCGCAGATACGCAGTATTTT
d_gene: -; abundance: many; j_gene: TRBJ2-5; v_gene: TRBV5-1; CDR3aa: CASSLAGTPQETQYF; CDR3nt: TGCGCCAGCAGCTTGGCCGGGACACCTCAAGAGACCCAGTACTTC
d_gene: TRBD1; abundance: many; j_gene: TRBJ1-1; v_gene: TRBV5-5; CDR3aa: CASSWEGASKTEAFF; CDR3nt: TGTGCCAGCAGCTGGGAGGGGGCCTCGAAAACTGAAGCTTTCTTT
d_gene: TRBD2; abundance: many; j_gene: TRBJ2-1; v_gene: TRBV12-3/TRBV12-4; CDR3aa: CASSLGRGASYNEQFF; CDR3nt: TGTGCCAGCAGTTTGGGGCGGGGGGCCAGCTACAATGAGCAGTTCTTC
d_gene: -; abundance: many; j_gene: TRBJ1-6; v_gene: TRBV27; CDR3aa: CASSLVQNNSPLHF; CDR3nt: TGTGCCAGCAGTTTAGTACAGAACAATTCACCCCTCCACTTT
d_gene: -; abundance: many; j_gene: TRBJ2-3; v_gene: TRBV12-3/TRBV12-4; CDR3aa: CASTPRVGITDTQYF; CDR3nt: TGTGCCAGCACCCCCCGGGTCGGGATAACAGATACGCAGTATTTT
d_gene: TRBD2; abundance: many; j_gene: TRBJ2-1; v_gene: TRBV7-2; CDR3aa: CASSLGSRGAQNEQFF; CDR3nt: TGTGCCAGCAGCTTGGGGTCGCGGGGGGCGCAGAATGAGCAGTTCTTC
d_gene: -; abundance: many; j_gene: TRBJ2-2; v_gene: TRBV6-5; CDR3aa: CASSYSLDTGELFF; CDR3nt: TGTGCCAGCAGTTACTCATTAGACACCGGGGAGCTGTTTTTT
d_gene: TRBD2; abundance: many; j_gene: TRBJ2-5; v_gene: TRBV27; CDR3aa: CASSFTGLAVKETQYF; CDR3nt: TGTGCCAGCAGTTTTACGGGACTAGCGGTTAAAGAGACCCAGTACTTC
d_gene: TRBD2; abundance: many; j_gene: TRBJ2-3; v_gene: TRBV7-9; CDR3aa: CASRRLAGGRDTQYF; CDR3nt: TGTGCCAGCAGAAGACTAGCGGGGGGGCGGGATACGCAGTATTTT
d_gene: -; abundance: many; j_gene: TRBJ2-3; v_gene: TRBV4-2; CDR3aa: CASTRFGGMGDTQYF; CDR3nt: TGTGCCAGCACCCGTTTCGGGGGAATGGGAGATACGCAGTATTTT
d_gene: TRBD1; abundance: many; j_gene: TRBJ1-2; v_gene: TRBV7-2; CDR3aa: CASSNVDRAKYGYTF; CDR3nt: TGTGCCAGCAGCAACGTGGACAGGGCCAAATATGGCTACACCTTC
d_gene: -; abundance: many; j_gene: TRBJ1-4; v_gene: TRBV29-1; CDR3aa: CSVEGVEGGEKLFF; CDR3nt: TGCAGCGTTGAAGGGGTGGAGGGAGGTGAAAAACTGTTTTTT
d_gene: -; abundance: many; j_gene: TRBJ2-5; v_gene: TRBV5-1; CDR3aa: CASSLQNQETQYF; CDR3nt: TGCGCCAGCAGCTTACAAAATCAAGAGACCCAGTACTTC
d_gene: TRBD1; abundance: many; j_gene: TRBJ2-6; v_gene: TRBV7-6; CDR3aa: CASSLASGQGMSGANVLTF; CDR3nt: TGTGCCAGCAGCTTAGCGTCGGGACAGGGGATGTCTGGGGCCAACGTCCTGACTTTC
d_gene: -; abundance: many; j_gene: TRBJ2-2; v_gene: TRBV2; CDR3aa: CASSWRANTGELFF; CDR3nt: TGTGCCAGCAGTTGGAGAGCGAACACCGGGGAGCTGTTTTTT
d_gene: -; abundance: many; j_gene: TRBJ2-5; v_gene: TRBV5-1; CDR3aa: CASSLASIQIQETQYF; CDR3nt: TGCGCCAGCAGCTTGGCCTCAATACAGATCCAAGAGACCCAGTACTTC
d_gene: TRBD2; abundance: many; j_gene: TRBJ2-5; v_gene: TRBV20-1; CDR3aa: CSARVSGYDTNF; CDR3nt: TGCAGTGCTAGGGTTAGCGGGTACGACACGAACTTC
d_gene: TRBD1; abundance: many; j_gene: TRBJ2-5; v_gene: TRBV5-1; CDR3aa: CASSDPGQGGEVQYF; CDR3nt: TGCGCCAGCAGCGACCCGGGACAGGGGGGAGAGGTCCAGTACTTC
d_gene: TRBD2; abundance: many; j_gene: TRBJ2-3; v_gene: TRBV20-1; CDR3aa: CSLRGGTNTDTQYF; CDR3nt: TGCAGCCTACGGGGGGGTACGAACACAGATACGCAGTATTTT
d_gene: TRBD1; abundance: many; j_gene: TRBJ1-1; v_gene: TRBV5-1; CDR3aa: CASSLEDRVPEAFF; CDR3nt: TGCGCCAGCAGCCTGGAAGACAGGGTCCCTGAAGCTTTCTTT
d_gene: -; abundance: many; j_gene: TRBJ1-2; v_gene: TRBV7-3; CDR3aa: CASSLFLSRQWRLYTF; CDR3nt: TGTGCCAGCAGCTTATTCCTATCCCGACAGTGGAGGCTGTACACCTTC
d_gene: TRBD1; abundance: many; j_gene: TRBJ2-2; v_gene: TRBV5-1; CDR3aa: CASSHTGQGTGELFF; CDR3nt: TGCGCCAGCAGCCACACCGGACAGGGCACCGGGGAGCTGTTTTTT
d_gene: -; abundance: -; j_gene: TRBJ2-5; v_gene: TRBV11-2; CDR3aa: CATGLGAKTQYF; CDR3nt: TGTGCCACCGGGCTGGGGGCGAAGACCCAGTACTTC
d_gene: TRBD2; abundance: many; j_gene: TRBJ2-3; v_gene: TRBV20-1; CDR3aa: CSASEASGGALKDTQYF; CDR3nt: TGCAGTGCTAGCGAGGCTAGCGGGGGGGCCTTGAAAGATACGCAGTATTTT
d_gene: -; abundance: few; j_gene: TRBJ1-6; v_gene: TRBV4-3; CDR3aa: CASSQDIGKGPSPLHF; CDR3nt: TGCGCCAGCAGCCAAGACATAGGAAAGGGTCCTTCACCCCTCCACTTT
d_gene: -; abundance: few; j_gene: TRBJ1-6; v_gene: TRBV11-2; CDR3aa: CASSLSRASTLNF; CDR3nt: TGTGCCAGCAGCTTATCCAGGGCTTCAACCCTCAACTTT
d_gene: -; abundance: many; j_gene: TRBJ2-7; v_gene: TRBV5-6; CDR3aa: CASGPPGASSYEQYF; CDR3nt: TGTGCCAGCGGCCCGCCGGGGGCTAGCTCCTACGAGCAGTACTTC
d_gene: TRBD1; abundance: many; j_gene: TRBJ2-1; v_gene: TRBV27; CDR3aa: CASSLPGQASHNEQFF; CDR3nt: TGTGCCAGCAGTTTACCCGGACAGGCTTCACACAATGAGCAGTTCTTC
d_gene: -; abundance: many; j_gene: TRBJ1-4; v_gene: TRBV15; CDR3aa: CATSREYAPTEKLFF; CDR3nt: TGTGCCACCAGCAGAGAGTATGCCCCGACCGAAAAACTGTTTTTT
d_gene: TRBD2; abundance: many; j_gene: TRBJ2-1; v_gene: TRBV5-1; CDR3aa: CASSFGGGPYNEQFF; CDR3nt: TGCGCCAGCAGCTTCGGCGGGGGACCATACAATGAGCAGTTCTTC
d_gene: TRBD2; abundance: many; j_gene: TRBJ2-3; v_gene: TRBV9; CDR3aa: CASSATSGGPVAHTQYF; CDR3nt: TGTGCCAGCAGCGCGACTAGCGGGGGCCCGGTGGCCCATACGCAGTATTTT
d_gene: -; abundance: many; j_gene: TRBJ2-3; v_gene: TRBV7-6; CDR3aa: CASSLGWTGTDTQYF; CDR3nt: TGTGCCAGCAGCTTAGGTTGGACGGGCACAGATACGCAGTATTTT
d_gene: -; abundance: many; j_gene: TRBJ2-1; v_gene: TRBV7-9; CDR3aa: CASSLEAYSYNEQFF; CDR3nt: TGTGCCAGCAGCTTAGAGGCTTACTCCTACAATGAGCAGTTCTTC
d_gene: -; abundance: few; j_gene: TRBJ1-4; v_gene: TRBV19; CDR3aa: CASSMRRESEKLFF; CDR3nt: TGTGCCAGTAGTATGCGCAGGGAGAGTGAAAAACTGTTTTTT
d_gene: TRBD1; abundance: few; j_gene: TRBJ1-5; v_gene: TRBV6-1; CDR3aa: CASSDGQGWDQPQHF; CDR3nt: TGTGCCAGCAGTGACGGACAGGGGTGGGATCAGCCCCAGCATTTT
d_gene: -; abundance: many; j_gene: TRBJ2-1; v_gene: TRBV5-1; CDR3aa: CASSLGGRVDEQFF; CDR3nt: TGCGCCAGCAGCTTGGGGGGAAGGGTAGATGAGCAGTTCTTC
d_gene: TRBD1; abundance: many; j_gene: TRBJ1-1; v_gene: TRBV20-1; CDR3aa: CSASNRGSLEESGAFF; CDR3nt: TGCAGTGCTAGTAACAGGGGCAGTCTCGAGGAGTCTGGAGCTTTCTTT
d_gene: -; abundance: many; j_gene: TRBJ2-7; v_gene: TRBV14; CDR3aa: CASRAGPSMSSYEQYF; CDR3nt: TGTGCCAGCAGGGCGGGTCCTTCGATGAGCTCCTACGAGCAGTACTTC
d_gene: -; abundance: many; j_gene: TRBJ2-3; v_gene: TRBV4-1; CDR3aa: CASSLSAAGTGRNTQYF; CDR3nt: TGCGCCAGCAGCCTAAGCGCAGCGGGCACGGGAAGAAATACGCAGTATTTT
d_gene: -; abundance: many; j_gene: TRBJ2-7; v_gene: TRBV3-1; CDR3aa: CASSQVQMWADSYEQYF; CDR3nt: TGTGCCAGCAGCCAAGTTCAAATGTGGGCAGATTCATACGAGCAGTACTTC
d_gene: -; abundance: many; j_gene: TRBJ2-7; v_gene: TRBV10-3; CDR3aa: CAIREGALRDEQYF; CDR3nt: TGTGCCATCAGGGAGGGGGCGCTGAGGGACGAGCAGTACTTC